This T cell receptor beta chain came from a study of blood T cells in healthy people across ages. Study results and caveats: TCR beta diversity correlated strongly with naive T cell percentage. A roughly linear fall in TCR beta diversity per million T cells was seen with increasing age. PBMCs were not sorted, which prevented a conclusive comparison of naive versus antigen-experienced cells.

Trimming stripped 7 bases from V and 0 bases from J, with 4 bases between. The CDR3 extends over 13 amino acids. This clonotype has at least ten counts. Its antigen is still unknown. Through a sample-barcoded 5' primer and a J-beta primer mix, a second PCR was run for about 7 to 12 cycles. One entry per CDR3 protein results from TCRdb running MiXCR on the 5' RACE reads. The sample lists about 1.8 million distinct CDR3 sequences, around 48% occurring once. Sequencing was carried out using blood. The TCR sequence derives from a woman in her forties in good health. The rearrangement uses TRBV12-3 or TRBV12-4 and TRBJ2-6; D ambiguous. The CDR3 spells CASTFSGANVLTF. CDR3 nucleotide sequence: TGTGCCAGCACCTTCTCTGGGGCCAACGTCCTGACTTTC.